The clone carrying this T cell receptor beta chain was seen more than once but under ten times. Its antigen is unknown. The CDR3 length is 18 residues. The V gene's germline CDR1 is SGHTA and CDR2 FQGNSA. Trimming took 4 bases from V and 1 from J; bases not matched to a gene: 12. This sample stems from a study of post-analysis software for immune sequencing data. Study context: Both relapsing-remitting and secondary progressive multiple sclerosis featured among the disease courses, as did progressive-relapsing multiple sclerosis.

The library was made from cDNA and included unique molecular identifiers. One entry per CDR3 protein results from TCRdb running MiXCR on the PCR reads. This sample has a few hundred thousand distinct CDR3 sequences, with less than 40% found just once. Study-level findings and limits: TRBV segments more frequent in patients than in controls numbered about 5 and included TRBV5-6, TRBV5-1 and TRBV20-1.

The sequence was collected from a girl aged 5-17 years with multiple sclerosis. Material for sequencing was blood. The rearrangement links TRBV7-2 to TRBJ2-4, with 8 positions matching TRBD1. The CDR3 here is CASSSGQVPVRAKNIQYF. The DNA of the CDR3 is TGTGCCAGCAGCTCGGGACAGGTTCCCGTACGGGCCAAAAACATTCAGTACTTC.